The next 10 T cell receptor beta chains were all read from a single sample in a study. TCRdb called the RT-PCR reads again in MiXCR, with one record for every CDR3 protein. The data show about 680,000 distinct CDR3 sequences, 13% to 15% seen once. The sequenced material came from memory CD4+ T cells from blood. Receptors originate from a female donor in good health, serving as a healthy control.

There are many counts of this clonotype. The V and J genes are TRBV20-1 and TRBJ2-5; 12 bases match TRBD2. This CDR3 region has 14 residues. With 5 bases clipped from V and 5 bases from J, the junction kept 6 bases outside the gene matches. Germline CDR1 is DFQATT and CDR2 is SNEGSKA (reference sequence). This chain's CDR3 is CSAGLAGQGETQYF. CDR3 coding DNA: TGCAGTGCTGGACTAGCGGGACAGGGGGAGACCCAGTACTTC.

The V and J genes are TRBV4-3 and TRBJ1-2, with TRBD1 matching 9 bases. V shed 3 bases, J shed 4 bases, and the junction held 6 bases outside the gene matches. The CDR3 contains 15 residues. Germline V gives CDR1 LGHNA, CDR2 YSLEER. The CDR3 spells CASSQGSTGGYGYTF. The CDR3 nucleotides are TGCGCCAGCAGCCAGGGTTCGACAGGGGGCTATGGCTACACCTTC.

This clonotype was detected many times. The rearrangement links TRBV29-1 to TRBJ2-5; D possibly corresponds to TRBD2 (5 bases). Germline CDR1 reads SQVTM; CDR2 reads ANQGSEA. The CDR3 runs to 14 residues. The V end lost 4 bases, the J end lost 2 bases, and 14 bases lay between the germline ends. CDR3 sequence (DNA): TGCAGCGTTGTTCTTGGGAGCGGTCAAGAGACCCAGTACTTC. It codes for CSVVLGSGQETQYF.

This clonotype was counted ten times or more. V usage is TRBV5-1 and J usage is TRBJ1-3; D call uncertain. Germline assignment: CDR1 SGHRS and CDR2 YFSETQ. This CDR3 is built from 13 residues. V lost 1 base to trimming and J lost 4 bases, with 6 bases between them. The chain's CDR3 is CASSLSEGNTIYF. The CDR3 region has the DNA TGCGCCAGCAGCTTGTCAGAAGGAAACACCATATATTTT.

This clonotype appeared a few times. J is TRBJ2-5 and V is TRBV12-3 or TRBV12-4; tentative D call: TRBD1 (5 bases). The CDR3 is 13 residues long. V was clipped by 5 bases and J by 3 bases, with 10 bases between them. Written as DNA, the CDR3 is TGTGCCAGCAGTCAGGGTTGGGAAGAGACCCAGTACTTC. Translating it yields CASSQGWEETQYF.

This clonotype was counted many times. The chain employs TRBV27 and TRBJ2-1; D is undetermined. With 6 bases removed from V and 10 bases from J, the gap between germline ends came to 10 bases. Germline values: CDR1 MNHEY, CDR2 SMNVEV (reference sequence). The CDR3 contains 11 residues. The CDR3 region is CASRLWAEQFF. CDR3 DNA sequence: TGTGCCAGCAGACTGTGGGCAGAGCAGTTCTTC.

The CDR3 DNA sequence: TGTGCCAGCACCGCTTATAATTCACCCCTCCACTTT. Protein sequence: CASTAYNSPLHF. The chain joins TRBV27 to TRBJ1-6, with D hard to call. The CDR3 loop spans 12 amino acids. Looked up from germline, CDR1 is MNHEY and CDR2 is SMNVEV (reference sequence). Trimming removed 7 bases at V and 4 bases at J, with 5 bases between.

This clonotype occurred many times. This chain joins TRBV5-1 and TRBJ1-1, with 9 bases lining up with TRBD1. The V gene end was trimmed by 3 bases and the J gene end by 4 bases; junction bases not matched to a gene: 4. From germline, CDR1 is SGHRS and CDR2 YFSETQ. The CDR3 sequence is 14 residues long. CDR3 region: CASSSGQGGTEAFF. The CDR3 DNA sequence: TGCGCCAGCAGCTCGGGACAGGGAGGCACTGAAGCTTTCTTT.

CDR3: CASSLSPDRVNQPQHF. The CDR3 DNA follows: TGTGCCAGCAGCTTATCTCCGGACAGGGTCAATCAGCCCCAGCATTTT. The chain links TRBV5-6 to TRBJ1-5, with 8 bases identical to TRBD1. V gave up 2 bases and J gave up 3 bases; unmatched junction bases: 7. The CDR3 covers 16 residues. The germline V gene has CDR1 SGHDT and CDR2 YYEEEE.

This clonotype came up many times. The gene calls are TRBV29-1 and TRBJ2-1; either TRBD1 or TRBD2 may supply D (5 bases each). This CDR3 comprises 15 residues. Germline assignment: CDR1 SQVTM and CDR2 ANQGSEA. The ends were cut back, 5 bases at V and 0 bases at J, with 14 bases in the middle. The chain's CDR3 is CSVRGTFSSYNEQFF. Here the CDR3 DNA reads TGCAGCGTTAGAGGGACCTTTAGCTCCTACAATGAGCAGTTCTTC.